The 10 T cell receptor beta chains listed next were all sequenced from one sample in a study of graft-versus-host responses after intestinal transplantation. Some clones are missing from TCRdb's copy, which holds only in-frame ones; the method was immunoSEQ multiplex PCR. The top ten hold 5% to 6.5% of the sample, which has about 54,000 clones, 91% seen once. The material sequenced was PBMCs, taken roughly 660 days after intestinal transplant. Receptors originate from a human patient who received an intestinal transplant, so some T cells may come from the graft donor.

The chain is built from TRBV4-2 and TRBJ2-5; D might be TRBD2 (6 bases). The CDR3 contains 17 residues. From germline, CDR1 is LGHNA and CDR2 YNFKEQ. V was clipped by 0 bases and J by 2 bases, with 16 bases between them. CDR3 bases: TGTGCCAGCAGCCAAGAGGGGCATCGGGACTGTCAAGAGACCCAGTACTTC. Encoded protein: CASSQEGHRDCQETQYF.

The chain employs TRBV5-1 and TRBJ2-7; D not certain. The CDR3 is 15 amino acids. Germline CDR1 is SGHRS and CDR2 is YFSETQ. Trimming removed 9 bases at V and 1 base at J, with 20 bases between. The CDR3 DNA follows: TGCGCCACCCGGTCCGGTCTAGAAAAATCCTACGAGCAGTACTTC. Translating gives CATRSGLEKSYEQYF.

The V and J genes are TRBV7-2 and TRBJ2-1; D not certain. Germline values: CDR1 SGHTA, CDR2 FQGNSA. V was pared by 3 bases and J by 0 bases, with 15 bases between. CDR3 length: 17 amino acids. The CDR3 here is CASSLALARSSYNEQFF. For the CDR3, the DNA is TGTGCCAGCAGCTTGGCGTTGGCCCGGAGCTCCTACAATGAGCAGTTCTTC.

The rearrangement uses TRBV7-9 and TRBJ1-2; no reliable D call. The V end was cut by 10 bases, the J end by 8 bases, with 20 bases between. Germline CDR1 is SEHNR and CDR2 is FQNEAQ (reference sequence). The CDR3 totals 13 residues. This chain's CDR3 is CATELDGFRGYTF. The DNA for the CDR3 is TGTGCCACTGAACTAGACGGGTTTAGGGGCTACACCTTC.

This rearrangement joins TRBV5-1 to TRBJ2-7; D is possibly TRBD1 or TRBD2 (5 bases each). Germline CDR1 and CDR2: SGHRS and YFSETQ. This CDR3 is 14 amino acids long. Trimming shortened V by 4 bases and J by 3 bases, and 14 bases separated the two germline ends. CDR3 coding DNA: TGCGCCAGCAGCACAGCCGGGACGCTCTACGAGCAGTACTTC. Amino acids: CASSTAGTLYEQYF.

The V gene is TRBV30, the J gene TRBJ1-5; D is perhaps TRBD1 (5 bases). CDR1 is GTSNPN and CDR2 is SVGIG in the germline V gene (reference sequence). The ends were cut back, 0 bases at V and 8 bases at J, with 26 bases in the middle. This CDR3 is built from 18 residues. In DNA form, the CDR3 reads TGTGCCTGGAGTGTACGGGGGAGGTTCTCGGGAGTGTGGGAGCCCCAGCATTTT. It is translated as CAWSVRGRFSGVWEPQHF.

The chain couples TRBV19 to TRBJ1-5; D is uncertain. Trimming removed 3 bases from V and 7 bases from J, with 10 bases in between. Germline CDR1 LNHDA, CDR2 SQIVND (reference sequence). The CDR3 consists of 13 residues. DNA for the CDR3: TGTGCCAGTAGTATCGATGAGAGACAGCCCCAGCATTTT. It specifies CASSIDERQPQHF.

This chain connects TRBV4-1 to TRBJ2-5; 9 nucleotides agree with TRBD2. From germline, CDR1 is MGHRA and CDR2 YSYEKL. V lost 1 base and J lost 13; bases outside the gene matches: 7. This CDR3 has 13 residues. The CDR3 nucleotides read TGCGCCAGCAGCCAAGTTCCGGGACTAGCACTGTACTTC. Amino acid sequence: CASSQVPGLALYF.

J is TRBJ2-1 and V is TRBV2; the match to TRBD2 covers 8 bases. Trimming took 8 bases from V and 3 from J; bases not matched to a gene: 6. CDR3 length: 14 amino acids. Germline V gene lookup returns CDR1 SNHLY and CDR2 FYNNEI. This CDR3 reads CASLSGDRYNEQFF. The CDR3 DNA follows: TGTGCCAGCCTTAGCGGGGATCGCTACAATGAGCAGTTCTTC.

The rearrangement joins TRBV7-2 to TRBJ2-5; TRBD2 matches 9 bases. The CDR3 loop spans 18 amino acids. From germline, CDR1 is SGHTA and CDR2 FQGNSA. With V trimmed by 2 bases and J by 1 base, 11 bases remained unmatched. CDR3 residues: CASSLRWASGATQETQYF. The CDR3, as DNA: TGTGCCAGCAGCTTACGATGGGCTAGCGGGGCGACCCAAGAGACCCAGTACTTC. Full variable domain (rest looked up from reference TRBV7-2 and TRBJ2-5): GAGVSQSPSNKVTEKGKDVELRCDPISGHTALYWYRQSLGQGLEFLIYFQGNSAPDKSGLPSDRFSAERTGGSVSTLTIQRTQQEDSAVYLCASSLRWASGATQETQYFGPGTRLLVL.